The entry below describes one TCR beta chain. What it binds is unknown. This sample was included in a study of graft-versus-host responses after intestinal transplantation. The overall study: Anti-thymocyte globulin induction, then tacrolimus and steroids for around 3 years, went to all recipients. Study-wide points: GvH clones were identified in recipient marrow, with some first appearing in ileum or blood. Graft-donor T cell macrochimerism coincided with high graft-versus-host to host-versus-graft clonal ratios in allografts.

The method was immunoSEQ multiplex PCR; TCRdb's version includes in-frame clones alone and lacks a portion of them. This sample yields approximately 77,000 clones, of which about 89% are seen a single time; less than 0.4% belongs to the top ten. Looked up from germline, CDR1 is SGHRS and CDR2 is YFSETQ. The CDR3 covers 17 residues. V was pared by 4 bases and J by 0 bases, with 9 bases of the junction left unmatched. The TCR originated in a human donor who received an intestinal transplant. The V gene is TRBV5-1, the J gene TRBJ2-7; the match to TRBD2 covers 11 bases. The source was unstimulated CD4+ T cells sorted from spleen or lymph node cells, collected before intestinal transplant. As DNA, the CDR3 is TGCGCCAGCAGCCCAACCGGGACTAGCGGCAGCTCCTACGAGCAGTACTTC. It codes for CASSPTGTSGSSYEQYF.